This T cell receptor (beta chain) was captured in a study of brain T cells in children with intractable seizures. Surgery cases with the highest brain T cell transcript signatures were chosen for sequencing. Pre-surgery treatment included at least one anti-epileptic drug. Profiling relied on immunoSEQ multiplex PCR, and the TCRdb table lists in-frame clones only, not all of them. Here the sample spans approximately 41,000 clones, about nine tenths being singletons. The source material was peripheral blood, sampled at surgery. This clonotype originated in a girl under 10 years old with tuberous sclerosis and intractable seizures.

The CDR3 DNA reads as TGTGCCAGCAGCTTAGTCGCGGGGGCTGAAGCTTTCTTT. It specifies CASSLVAGAEAFF. The V call is TRBV11-2, the J call TRBJ1-1, with a possible D match to TRBD1 (5 bases). Per germline, CDR1 SGHAT and CDR2 FQNNGV. The CDR3 extends over 13 amino acids. V lost 1 base to trimming and J lost 6 bases, with 9 bases between them.